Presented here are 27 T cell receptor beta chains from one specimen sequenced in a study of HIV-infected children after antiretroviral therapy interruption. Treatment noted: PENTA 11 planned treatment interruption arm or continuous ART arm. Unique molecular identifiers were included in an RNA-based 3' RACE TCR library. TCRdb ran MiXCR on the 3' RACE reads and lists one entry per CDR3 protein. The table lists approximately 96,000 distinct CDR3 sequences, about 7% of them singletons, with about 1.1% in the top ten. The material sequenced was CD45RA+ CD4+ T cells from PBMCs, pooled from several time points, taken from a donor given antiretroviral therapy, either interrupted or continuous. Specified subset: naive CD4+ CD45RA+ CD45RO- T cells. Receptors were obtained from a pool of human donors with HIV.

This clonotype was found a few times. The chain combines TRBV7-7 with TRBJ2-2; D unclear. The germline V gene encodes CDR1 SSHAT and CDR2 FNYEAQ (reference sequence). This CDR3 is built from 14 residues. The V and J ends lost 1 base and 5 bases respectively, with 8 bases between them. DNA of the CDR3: TGTGCCAGCAGCTTAGAAGAAGGGACCGGGGAGCTGTTTTTT. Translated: CASSLEEGTGELFF.

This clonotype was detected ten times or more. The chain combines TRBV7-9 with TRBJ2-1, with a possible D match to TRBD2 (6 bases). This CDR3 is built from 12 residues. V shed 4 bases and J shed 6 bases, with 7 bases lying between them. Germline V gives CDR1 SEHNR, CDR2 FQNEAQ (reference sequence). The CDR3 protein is CASSWDFNEQFF. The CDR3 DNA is TGTGCCAGCAGCTGGGACTTCAATGAGCAGTTCTTC.

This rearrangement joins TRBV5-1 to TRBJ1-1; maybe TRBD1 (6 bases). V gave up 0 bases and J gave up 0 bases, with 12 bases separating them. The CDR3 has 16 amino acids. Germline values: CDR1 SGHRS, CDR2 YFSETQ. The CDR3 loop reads CASSLGQGYMNTEAFF. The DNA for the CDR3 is TGCGCCAGCAGCTTGGGCCAGGGGTACATGAACACTGAAGCTTTCTTT.

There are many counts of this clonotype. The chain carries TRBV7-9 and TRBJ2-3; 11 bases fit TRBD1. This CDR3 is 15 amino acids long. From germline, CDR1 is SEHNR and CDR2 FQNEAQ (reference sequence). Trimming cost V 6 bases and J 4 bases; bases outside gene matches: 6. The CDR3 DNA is TGTGCCAGCAGTCGGACAGGGGGCAATGCAGATACGCAGTATTTT. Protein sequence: CASSRTGGNADTQYF.

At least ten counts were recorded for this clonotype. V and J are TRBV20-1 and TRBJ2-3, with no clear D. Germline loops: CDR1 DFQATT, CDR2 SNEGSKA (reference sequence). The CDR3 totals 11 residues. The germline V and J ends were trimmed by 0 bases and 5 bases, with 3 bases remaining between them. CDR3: CSAREEDTQYF. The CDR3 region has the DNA TGCAGTGCTAGAGAGGAAGATACGCAGTATTTT.

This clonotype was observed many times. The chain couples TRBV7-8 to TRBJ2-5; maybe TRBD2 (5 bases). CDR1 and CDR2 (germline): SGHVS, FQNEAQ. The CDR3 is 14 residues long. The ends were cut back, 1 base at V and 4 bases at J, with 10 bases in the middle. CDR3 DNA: TGTGCCAGCAGCTTAGTCTACCTAGCAGAGACCCAGTACTTC. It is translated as CASSLVYLAETQYF.

This chain's CDR3 is CASSQLAQPSYEQYF. The CDR3 DNA is TGTGCCAGCAGCCAACTAGCGCAGCCCTCCTACGAGCAGTACTTC. The chain links TRBV6-2 or TRBV6-3 to TRBJ2-7; 7 bases are shared with TRBD2. Germline V gene lookup returns CDR1 MNHEY and CDR2 SVGEGT. The CDR3 totals 15 residues. V lost 6 bases to trimming and J lost 0 bases; unmatched junction nucleotides: 8.

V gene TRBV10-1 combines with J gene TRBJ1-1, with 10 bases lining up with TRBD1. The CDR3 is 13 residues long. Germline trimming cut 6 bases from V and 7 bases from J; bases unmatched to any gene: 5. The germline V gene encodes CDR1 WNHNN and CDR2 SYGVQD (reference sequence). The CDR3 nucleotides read TGCGCCAGCAGCTTGGGACAGGGGTTTGAAGCTTTCTTT. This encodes CASSLGQGFEAFF.

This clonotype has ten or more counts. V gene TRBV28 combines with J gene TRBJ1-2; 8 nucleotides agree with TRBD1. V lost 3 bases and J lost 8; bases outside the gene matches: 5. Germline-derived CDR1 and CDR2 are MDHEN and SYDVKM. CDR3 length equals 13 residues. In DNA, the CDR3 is TGTGCCAGCAGTTTGAGGACAGGGCGAGGCTACACCTTC. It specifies CASSLRTGRGYTF.

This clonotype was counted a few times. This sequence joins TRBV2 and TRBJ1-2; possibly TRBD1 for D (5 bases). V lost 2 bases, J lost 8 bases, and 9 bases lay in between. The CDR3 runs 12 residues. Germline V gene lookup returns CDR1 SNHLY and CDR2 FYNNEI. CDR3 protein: CASSEKTGGYTF. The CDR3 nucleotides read TGTGCCAGCAGTGAAAAAACAGGAGGCTACACCTTC.

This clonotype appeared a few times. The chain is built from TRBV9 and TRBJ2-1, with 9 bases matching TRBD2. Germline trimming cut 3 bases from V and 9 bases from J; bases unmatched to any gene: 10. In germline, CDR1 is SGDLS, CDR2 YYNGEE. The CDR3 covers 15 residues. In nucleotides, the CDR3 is TGTGCCAGCAGCGCCGGACTAGCGTGGACCGGTGAGCAGTTCTTC. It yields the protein CASSAGLAWTGEQFF. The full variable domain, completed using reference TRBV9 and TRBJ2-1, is DSGVTQTPKHLITATGQRVTLRCSPRSGDLSVYWYQQSLDQGLQFLIQYYNGEERAKGNILERFSAQQFPDLHSELNLSSLELGDSALYFCASSAGLAWTGEQFFGPGTRLTVL.

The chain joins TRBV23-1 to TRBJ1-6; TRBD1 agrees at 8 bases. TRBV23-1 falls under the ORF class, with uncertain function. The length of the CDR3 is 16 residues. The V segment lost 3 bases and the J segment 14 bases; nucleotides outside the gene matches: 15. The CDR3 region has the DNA TGCGCCAGCAGTCATGAGTGGGACAGGACAACTCCGGCCCTCCACTTT. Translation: CASSHEWDRTTPALHF.

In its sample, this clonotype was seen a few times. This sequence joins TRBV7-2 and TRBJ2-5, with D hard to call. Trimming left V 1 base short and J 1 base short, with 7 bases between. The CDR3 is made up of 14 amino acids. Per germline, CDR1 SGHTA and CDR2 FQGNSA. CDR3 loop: CASSLGSSQETQYF. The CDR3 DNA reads TGTGCCAGCAGCTTAGGGAGCAGCCAAGAGACCCAGTACTTC.

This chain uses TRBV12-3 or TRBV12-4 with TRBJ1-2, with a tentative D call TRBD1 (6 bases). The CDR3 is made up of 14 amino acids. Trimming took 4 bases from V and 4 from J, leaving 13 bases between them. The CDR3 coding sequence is TGTGCCAGCAGTTACGTACAGGGCATCTATGGCTACACCTTC. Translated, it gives CASSYVQGIYGYTF.

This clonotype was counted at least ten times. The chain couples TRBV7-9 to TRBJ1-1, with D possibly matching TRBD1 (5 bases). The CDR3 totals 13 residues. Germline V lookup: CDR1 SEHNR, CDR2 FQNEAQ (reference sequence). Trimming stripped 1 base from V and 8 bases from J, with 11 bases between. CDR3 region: CASSLVDNQEAFF. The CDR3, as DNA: TGTGCCAGCAGCTTAGTGGACAACCAAGAAGCTTTCTTT.

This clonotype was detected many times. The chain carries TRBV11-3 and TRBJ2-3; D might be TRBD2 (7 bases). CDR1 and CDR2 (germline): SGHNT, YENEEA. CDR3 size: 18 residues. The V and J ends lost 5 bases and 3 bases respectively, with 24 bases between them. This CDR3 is CASSLGRGALAKTDTQYF. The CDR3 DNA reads TGTGCCAGCAGCCTTGGGAGGGGGGCGCTGGCTAAAACAGATACGCAGTATTTT.

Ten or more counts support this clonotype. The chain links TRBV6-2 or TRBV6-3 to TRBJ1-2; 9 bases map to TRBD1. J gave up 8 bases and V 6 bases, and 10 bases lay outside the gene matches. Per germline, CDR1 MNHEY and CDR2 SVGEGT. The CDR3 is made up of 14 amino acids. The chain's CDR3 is CASRKTGTGTGYTF. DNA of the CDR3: TGTGCCAGCAGGAAAACCGGGACAGGGACCGGCTACACCTTC.

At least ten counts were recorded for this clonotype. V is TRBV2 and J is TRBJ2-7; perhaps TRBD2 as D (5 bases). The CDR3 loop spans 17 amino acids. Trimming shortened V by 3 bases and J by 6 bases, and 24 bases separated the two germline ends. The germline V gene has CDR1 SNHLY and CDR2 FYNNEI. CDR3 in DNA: TGTGCCAGCAGTGATGCCCCACCTCGTATGTACGGGGTCGAGCAGTACTTC. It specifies CASSDAPPRMYGVEQYF.

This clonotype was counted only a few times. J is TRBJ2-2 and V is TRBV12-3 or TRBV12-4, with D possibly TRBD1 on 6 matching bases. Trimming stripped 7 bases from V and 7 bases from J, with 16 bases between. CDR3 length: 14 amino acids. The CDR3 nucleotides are TGTGCCAGCACCGAGGACAGTGGAAACGGGGAGCTGTTTTTT. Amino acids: CASTEDSGNGELFF.

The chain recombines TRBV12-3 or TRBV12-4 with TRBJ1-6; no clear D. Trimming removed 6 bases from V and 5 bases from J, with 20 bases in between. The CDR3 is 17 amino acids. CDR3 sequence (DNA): TGTGCCAGCAGCCCATTATGGTCACGACGAAATAATTCACCCCTCCACTTT. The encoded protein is CASSPLWSRRNNSPLHF.

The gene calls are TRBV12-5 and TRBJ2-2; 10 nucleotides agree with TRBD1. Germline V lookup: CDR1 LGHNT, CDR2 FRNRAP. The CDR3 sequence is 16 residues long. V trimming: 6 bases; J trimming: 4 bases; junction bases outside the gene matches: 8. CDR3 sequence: CASGPTGQGITGELFF. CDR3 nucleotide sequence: TGTGCTAGTGGCCCTACGGGACAGGGGATCACCGGGGAGCTGTTTTTT.

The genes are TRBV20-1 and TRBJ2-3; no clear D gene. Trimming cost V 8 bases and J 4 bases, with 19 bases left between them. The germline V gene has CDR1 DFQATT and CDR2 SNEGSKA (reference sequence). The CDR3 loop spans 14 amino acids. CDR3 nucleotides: TGCAGTAATAATAGGTTGCAGGCTCCAGATACGCAGTATTTT. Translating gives CSNNRLQAPDTQYF.

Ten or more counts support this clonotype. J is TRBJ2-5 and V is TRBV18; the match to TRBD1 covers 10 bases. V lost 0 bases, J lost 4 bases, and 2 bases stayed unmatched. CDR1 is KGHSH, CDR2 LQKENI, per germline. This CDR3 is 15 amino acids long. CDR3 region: CASSPPGTGVETQYF. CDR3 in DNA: TGTGCCAGCTCACCACCGGGGACAGGGGTAGAGACCCAGTACTTC.

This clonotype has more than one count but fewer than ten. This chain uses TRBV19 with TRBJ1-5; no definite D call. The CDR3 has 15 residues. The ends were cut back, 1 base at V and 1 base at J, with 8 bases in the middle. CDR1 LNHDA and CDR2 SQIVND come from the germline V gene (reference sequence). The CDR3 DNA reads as TGTGCCAGTAGTATAGTTAGGGAAAGCAATCAGCCCCAGCATTTT. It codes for CASSIVRESNQPQHF.

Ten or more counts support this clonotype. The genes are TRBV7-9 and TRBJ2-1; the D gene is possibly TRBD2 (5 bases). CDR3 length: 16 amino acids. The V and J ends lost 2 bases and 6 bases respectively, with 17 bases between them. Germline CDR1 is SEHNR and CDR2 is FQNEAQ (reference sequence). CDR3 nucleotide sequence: TGTGCCAGCAGCTTATTCGGTCGGGGTTCGAGCAATGAGCAGTTCTTC. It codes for CASSLFGRGSSNEQFF.

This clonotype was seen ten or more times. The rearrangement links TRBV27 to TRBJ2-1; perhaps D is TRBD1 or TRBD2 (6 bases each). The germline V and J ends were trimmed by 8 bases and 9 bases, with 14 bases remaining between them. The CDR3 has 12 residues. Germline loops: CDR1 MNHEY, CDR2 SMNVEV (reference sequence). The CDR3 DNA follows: TGTGCCAGCGGAGGGGGACGGGGTGAGCAGTTCTTC. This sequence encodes CASGGGRGEQFF.

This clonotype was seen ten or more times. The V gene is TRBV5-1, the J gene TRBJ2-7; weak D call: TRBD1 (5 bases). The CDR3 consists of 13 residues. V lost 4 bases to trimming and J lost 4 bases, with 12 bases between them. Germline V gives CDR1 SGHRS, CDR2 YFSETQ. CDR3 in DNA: TGCGCCAGCAGCCAAATTCAGGGTTACGAGCAGTACTTC. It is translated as CASSQIQGYEQYF.